This T cell receptor beta chain was sequenced during a study of early stage breast cancer tumors. Trimming removed 4 bases at V and 0 bases at J, with 13 bases between. The CDR3 is made up of 15 amino acids. Germline V gives CDR1 GTSNPN, CDR2 SVGIG (reference sequence). The data were produced by immunoSEQ multiplex PCR, yet TCRdb's version contains in-frame clones alone and is incomplete. Of over 15,000 clones in the sample, around 83% are singletons; the top ten hold approximately 1.7%. Sequencing used blood. The receptor was isolated from a person aged 65 to 85 with breast cancer. The chain has TRBV30 and TRBJ1-3; D may be TRBD1 (5 bases). CDR3 in DNA: TGTGCCTGGAAATTGGGGGGAAGCTCTGGAAACACCATATATTTT. Residues: CAWKLGGSSGNTIYF.